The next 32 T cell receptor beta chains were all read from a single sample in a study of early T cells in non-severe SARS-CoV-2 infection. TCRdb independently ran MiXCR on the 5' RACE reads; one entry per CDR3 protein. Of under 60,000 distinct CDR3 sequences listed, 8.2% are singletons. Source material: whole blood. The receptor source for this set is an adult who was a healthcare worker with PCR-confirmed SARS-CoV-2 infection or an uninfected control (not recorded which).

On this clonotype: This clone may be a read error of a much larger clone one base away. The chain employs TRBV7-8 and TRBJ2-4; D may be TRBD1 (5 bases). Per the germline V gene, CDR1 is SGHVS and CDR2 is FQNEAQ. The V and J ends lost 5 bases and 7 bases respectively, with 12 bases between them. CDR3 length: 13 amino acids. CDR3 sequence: CASSAVRVNIQYF. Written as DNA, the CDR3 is TGTGCCAGCAGCGCGGTCAGGGTTAACATTCAGTACTTC.

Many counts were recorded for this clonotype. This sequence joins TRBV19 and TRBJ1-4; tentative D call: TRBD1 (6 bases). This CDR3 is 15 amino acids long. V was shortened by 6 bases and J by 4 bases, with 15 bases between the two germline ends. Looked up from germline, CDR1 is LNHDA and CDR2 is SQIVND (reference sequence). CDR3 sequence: CASSSPRGLNEKLFF. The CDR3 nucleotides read TGTGCCAGTAGCTCACCTCGGGGGCTTAATGAAAAACTGTTTTTT.

This CDR3 reads CASNKWGGQETQYF. CDR3 coding DNA: TGTGCCAGCAATAAATGGGGAGGCCAAGAGACCCAGTACTTC. The V and J genes are TRBV11-2 and TRBJ2-5, with D perhaps matching TRBD2 (6 bases). The CDR3 is 14 residues long. The germline V gene encodes CDR1 SGHAT and CDR2 FQNNGV. Trimming cost V 7 bases and J 1 base, with 13 bases left between them.

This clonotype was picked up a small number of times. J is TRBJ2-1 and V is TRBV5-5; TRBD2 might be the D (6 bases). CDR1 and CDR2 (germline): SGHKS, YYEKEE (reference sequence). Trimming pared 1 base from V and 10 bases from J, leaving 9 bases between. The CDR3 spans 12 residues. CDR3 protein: CASSLQGGEQFF. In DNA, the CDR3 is TGTGCCAGCAGCTTGCAGGGAGGCGAGCAGTTCTTC. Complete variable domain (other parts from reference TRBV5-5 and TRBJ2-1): DAGVTQSPTHLIKTRGQQVTLRCSPISGHKSVSWYQQVLGQGPQFIFQYYEKEERGRGNFPDRFSARQFPNYSSELNVNALLLGDSALYLCASSLQGGEQFFGPGTRLTVL.

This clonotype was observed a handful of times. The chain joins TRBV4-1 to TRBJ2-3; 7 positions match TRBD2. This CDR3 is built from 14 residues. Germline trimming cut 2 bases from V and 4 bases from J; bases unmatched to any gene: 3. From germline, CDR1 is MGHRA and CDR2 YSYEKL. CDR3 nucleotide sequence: TGCGCCAGCAGCCAAAACCTAGCGGCAGATACGCAGTATTTT. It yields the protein CASSQNLAADTQYF.

The CDR3 loop is CASSPRDFNYGYTF. The DNA for the CDR3 is TGTGCCAGCAGTCCCCGGGATTTTAACTATGGCTACACCTTC. The rearrangement links TRBV27 to TRBJ1-2; D remains ambiguous. This CDR3 spans 14 amino acids. Trimming stripped 5 bases from V and 1 base from J, with 11 bases between. The V gene's germline CDR1 is MNHEY and CDR2 SMNVEV (reference sequence).

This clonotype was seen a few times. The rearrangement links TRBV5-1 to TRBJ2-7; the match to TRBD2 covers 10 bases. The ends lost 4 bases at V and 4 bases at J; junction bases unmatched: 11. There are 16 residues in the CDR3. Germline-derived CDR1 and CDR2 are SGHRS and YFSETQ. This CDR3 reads CASSREASGSRYEQYF. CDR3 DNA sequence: TGCGCCAGCAGCCGGGAGGCTAGCGGGAGTAGGTACGAGCAGTACTTC. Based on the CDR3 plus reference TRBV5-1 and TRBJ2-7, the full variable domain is KAGVTQTPRYLIKTRGQQVTLSCSPISGHRSVSWYQQTPGQGLQFLFEYFSETQRNKGNFPGRFSGRQFSNSRSEMNVSTLELGDSALYLCASSREASGSRYEQYFGPGTRLTVT.

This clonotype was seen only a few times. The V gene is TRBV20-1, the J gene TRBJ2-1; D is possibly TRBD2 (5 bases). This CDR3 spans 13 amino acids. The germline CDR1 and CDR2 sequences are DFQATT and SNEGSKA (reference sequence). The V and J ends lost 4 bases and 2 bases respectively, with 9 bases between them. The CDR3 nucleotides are TGCAGTGCTACGGGATTTCCCTACAATGAGCAGTTCTTC. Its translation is CSATGFPYNEQFF.

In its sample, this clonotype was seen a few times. The CDR3 sequence: CASSSGISYEQYF. The CDR3 coding sequence is TGTGCCAGCAGCTCGGGGATCTCCTACGAGCAGTACTTC. This rearrangement joins TRBV11-2 to TRBJ2-7; tentative D call: TRBD2 (5 bases). The V gene's germline CDR1 is SGHAT and CDR2 FQNNGV. Deletions cut 4 bases from V and 0 bases from J, with 7 bases between. The CDR3 runs 13 residues. Filled out from reference TRBV11-2 and TRBJ2-7, the complete variable domain reads EAGVAQSPRYKIIEKRQSVAFWCNPISGHATLYWYQQILGQGPKLLIQFQNNGVVDDSQLPKDRFSAERLKGVDSTLKIQPAKLEDSAVYLCASSSGISYEQYFGPGTRLTVT.

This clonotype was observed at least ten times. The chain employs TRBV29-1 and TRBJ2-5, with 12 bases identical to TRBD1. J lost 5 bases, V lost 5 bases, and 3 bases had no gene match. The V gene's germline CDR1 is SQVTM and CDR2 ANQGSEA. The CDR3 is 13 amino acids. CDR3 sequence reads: CSVRDRGLETQYF. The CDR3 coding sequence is TGCAGCGTTAGGGACAGGGGGCTTGAGACCCAGTACTTC. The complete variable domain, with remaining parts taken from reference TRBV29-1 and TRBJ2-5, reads SAVISQKPSRDICQRGTSLTIQCQVDSQVTMMFWYRQQPGQSLTLIATANQGSEATYESGFVIDKFPISRPNLTFSTLTVSNMSPEDSSIYLCSVRDRGLETQYFGPGTRLLVL.

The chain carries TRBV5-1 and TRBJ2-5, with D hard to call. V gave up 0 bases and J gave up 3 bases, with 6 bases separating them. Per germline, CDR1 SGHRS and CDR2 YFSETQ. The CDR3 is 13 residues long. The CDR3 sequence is CASSLGLEETQYF. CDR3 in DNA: TGCGCCAGCAGCTTGGGGTTAGAAGAGACCCAGTACTTC.

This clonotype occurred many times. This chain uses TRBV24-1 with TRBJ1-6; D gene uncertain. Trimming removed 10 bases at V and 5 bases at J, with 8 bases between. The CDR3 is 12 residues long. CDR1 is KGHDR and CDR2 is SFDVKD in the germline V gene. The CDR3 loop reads CATTAHNSPLHF. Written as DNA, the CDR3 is TGTGCCACTACAGCACATAATTCACCCCTCCACTTT.

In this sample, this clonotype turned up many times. The CDR3 protein is CASSSRGETQYF. The CDR3 bases are TGTGCCAGCAGTTCACGGGGCGAGACCCAGTACTTC. The V and J genes are TRBV7-6 and TRBJ2-5; TRBD1 or TRBD2 may be the D gene (5 bases each). This CDR3 is 12 amino acids long. With 6 bases removed from V and 5 bases from J, the gap between germline ends came to 10 bases. CDR1 is SGHVS, CDR2 FNYEAQ, per germline.

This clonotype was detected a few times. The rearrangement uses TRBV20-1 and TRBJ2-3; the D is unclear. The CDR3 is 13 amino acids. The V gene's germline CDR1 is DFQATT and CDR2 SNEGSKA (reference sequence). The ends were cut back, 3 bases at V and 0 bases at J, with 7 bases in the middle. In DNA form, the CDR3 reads TGCAGTGCTAGGGAGCCTAGCACAGATACGCAGTATTTT. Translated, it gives CSAREPSTDTQYF.

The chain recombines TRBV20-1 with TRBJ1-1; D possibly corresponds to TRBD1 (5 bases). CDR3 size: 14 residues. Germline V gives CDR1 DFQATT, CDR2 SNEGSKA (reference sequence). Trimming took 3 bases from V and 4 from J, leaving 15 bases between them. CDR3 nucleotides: TGCAGTGCTAGGAAACCAGGGATTAGCACTGAAGCTTTCTTT. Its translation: CSARKPGISTEAFF.

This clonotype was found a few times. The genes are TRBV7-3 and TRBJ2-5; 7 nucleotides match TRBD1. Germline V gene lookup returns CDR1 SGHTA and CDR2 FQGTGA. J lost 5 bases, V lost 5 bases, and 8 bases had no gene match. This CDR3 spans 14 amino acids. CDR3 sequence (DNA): TGTGCCAGCAGCCGGATAGGGGGCGGGGAGACCCAGTACTTC. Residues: CASSRIGGGETQYF. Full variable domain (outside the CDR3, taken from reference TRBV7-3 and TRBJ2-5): GAGVSQTPSNKVTEKGKYVELRCDPISGHTALYWYRQSLGQGPEFLIYFQGTGAADDSGLPNDRFFAVRPEGSVSTLKIQRTERGDSAVYLCASSRIGGGETQYFGPGTRLLVL.

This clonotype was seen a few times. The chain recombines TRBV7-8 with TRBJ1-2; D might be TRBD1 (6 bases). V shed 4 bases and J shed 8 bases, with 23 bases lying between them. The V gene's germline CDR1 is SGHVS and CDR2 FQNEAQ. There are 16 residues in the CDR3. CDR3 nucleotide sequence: TGTGCCAGCAGCTCCTTAGAGGGGGGGCATGTAGGAGGCTACACCTTC. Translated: CASSSLEGGHVGGYTF.

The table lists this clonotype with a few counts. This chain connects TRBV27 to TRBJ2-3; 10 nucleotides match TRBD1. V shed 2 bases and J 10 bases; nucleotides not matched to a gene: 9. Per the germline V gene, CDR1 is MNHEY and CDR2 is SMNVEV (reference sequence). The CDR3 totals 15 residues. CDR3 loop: CASSLQTGGSFAQYF. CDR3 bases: TGTGCCAGCAGTTTACAGACAGGGGGCAGCTTCGCGCAGTATTTT.

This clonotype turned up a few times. In DNA, the CDR3 is TGTGCCAGCAGCTCAGCCGGGACTAGCAGCAATGAGCAGTTCTTC. It specifies CASSSAGTSSNEQFF. The chain combines TRBV7-9 with TRBJ2-1; 9 bases map to TRBD2. This CDR3 contains 15 residues. Unmatched junction bases numbered 7, after V lost 4 bases and J lost 6 bases. Germline V CDR1 and CDR2: SEHNR, FQNEAQ (reference sequence). Full variable domain (remainder filled in from reference TRBV7-9 and TRBJ2-1): DTGVSQNPRHKITKRGQNVTFRCDPISEHNRLYWYRQTLGQGPEFLTYFQNEAQLEKSRLLSDRFSAERPKGSFSTLEIQRTEQGDSAMYLCASSSAGTSSNEQFFGPGTRLTVL.

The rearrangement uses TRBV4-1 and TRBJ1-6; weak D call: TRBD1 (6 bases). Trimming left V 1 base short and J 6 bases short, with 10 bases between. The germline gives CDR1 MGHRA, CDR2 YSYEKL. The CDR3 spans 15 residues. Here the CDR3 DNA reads TGCGCCAGCAGCCAAGTTACAGGGATTAATTCACCCCTCCACTTT. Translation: CASSQVTGINSPLHF.

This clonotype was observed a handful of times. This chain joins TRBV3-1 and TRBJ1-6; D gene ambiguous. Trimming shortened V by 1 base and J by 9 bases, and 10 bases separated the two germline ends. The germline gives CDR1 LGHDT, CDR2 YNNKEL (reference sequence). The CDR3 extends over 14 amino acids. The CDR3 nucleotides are TGTGCCAGCAGCCAAGGGAGGAGTAGTTCACCCCTCCACTTT. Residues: CASSQGRSSSPLHF.

CDR3 in amino acids: CASSRDRGYSPLHF. The CDR3 region has the DNA TGTGCCAGCAGCCGCGACAGGGGTTATTCACCCCTCCACTTT. The chain has TRBV5-8 and TRBJ1-6; 8 positions match TRBD1. Germline V CDR1 and CDR2: SGHTS, YDEGEE. This CDR3 region has 14 residues. Trimming removed 4 bases from V and 8 bases from J; junction bases left unmatched: 5.

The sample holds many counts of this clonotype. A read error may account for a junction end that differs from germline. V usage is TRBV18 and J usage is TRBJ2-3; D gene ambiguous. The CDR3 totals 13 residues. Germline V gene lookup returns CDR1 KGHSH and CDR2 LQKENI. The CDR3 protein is CASSPPSTDTQYF. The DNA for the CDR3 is TGCGCCAGCAGCCCGCCCAGCACAGATACGCAGTATTTT.

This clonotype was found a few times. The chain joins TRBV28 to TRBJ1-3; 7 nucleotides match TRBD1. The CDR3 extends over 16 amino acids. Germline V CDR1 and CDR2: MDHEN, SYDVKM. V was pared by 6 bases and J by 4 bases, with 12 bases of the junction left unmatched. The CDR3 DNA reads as TGTGCCAGCAGAAGCTCCTCGACAGGGCCAGGAAACACCATATATTTT. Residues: CASRSSSTGPGNTIYF.

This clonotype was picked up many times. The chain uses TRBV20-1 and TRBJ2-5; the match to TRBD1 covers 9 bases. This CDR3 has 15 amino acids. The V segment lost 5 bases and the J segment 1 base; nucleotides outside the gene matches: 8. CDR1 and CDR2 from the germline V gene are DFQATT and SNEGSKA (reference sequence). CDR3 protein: CSAEMGQGTQETQYF. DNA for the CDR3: TGCAGTGCTGAAATGGGACAGGGAACCCAAGAGACCCAGTACTTC.

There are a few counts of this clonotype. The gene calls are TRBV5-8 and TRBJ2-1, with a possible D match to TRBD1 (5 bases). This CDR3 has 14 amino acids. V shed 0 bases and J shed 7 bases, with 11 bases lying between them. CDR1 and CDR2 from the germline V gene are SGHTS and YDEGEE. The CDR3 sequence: CASSLVSGHNEQFF. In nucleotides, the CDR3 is TGTGCCAGCAGCTTGGTGTCAGGGCATAATGAGCAGTTCTTC.

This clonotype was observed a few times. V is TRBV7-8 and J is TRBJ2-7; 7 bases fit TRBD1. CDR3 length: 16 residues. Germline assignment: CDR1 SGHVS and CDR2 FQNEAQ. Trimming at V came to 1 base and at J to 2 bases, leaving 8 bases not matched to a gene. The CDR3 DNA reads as TGTGCCAGCAGCTTAGTGTTTGTGGGACAGACCTACGAGCAGTACTTC. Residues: CASSLVFVGQTYEQYF.

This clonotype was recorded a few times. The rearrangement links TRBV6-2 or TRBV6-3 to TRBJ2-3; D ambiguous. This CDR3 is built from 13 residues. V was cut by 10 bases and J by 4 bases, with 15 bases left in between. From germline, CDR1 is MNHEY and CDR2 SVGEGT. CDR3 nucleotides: TGTGCCACCGCGAGTAGCCATCCAGATACGCAGTATTTT. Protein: CATASSHPDTQYF.

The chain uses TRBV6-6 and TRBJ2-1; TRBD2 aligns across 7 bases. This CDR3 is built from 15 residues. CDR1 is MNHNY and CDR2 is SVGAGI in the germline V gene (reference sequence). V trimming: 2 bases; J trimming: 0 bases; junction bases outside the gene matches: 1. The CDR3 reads CASSYGTNSYNEQFF. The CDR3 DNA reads TGTGCCAGCAGTTACGGGACTAACTCCTACAATGAGCAGTTCTTC.

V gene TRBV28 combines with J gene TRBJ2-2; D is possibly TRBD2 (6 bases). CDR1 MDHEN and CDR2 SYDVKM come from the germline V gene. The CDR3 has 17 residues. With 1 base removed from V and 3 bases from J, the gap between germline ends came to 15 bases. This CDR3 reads CASSLFLGSQYTGELFF. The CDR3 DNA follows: TGTGCCAGCAGTTTATTTCTCGGGAGCCAGTACACCGGGGAGCTGTTTTTT.

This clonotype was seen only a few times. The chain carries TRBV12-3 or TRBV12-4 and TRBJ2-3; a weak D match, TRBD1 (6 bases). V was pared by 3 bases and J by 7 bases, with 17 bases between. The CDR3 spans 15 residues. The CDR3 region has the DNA TGTGCCAGCAGTTTTCGGGGACACCTCCGAAATACGCAGTATTTT. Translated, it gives CASSFRGHLRNTQYF.

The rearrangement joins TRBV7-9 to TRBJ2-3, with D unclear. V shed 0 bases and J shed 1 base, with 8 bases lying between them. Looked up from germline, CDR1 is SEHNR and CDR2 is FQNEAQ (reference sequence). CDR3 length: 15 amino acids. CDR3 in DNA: TGTGCCAGCAGCTTAGCAGGTAGCCGCACAGATACGCAGTATTTT. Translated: CASSLAGSRTDTQYF.